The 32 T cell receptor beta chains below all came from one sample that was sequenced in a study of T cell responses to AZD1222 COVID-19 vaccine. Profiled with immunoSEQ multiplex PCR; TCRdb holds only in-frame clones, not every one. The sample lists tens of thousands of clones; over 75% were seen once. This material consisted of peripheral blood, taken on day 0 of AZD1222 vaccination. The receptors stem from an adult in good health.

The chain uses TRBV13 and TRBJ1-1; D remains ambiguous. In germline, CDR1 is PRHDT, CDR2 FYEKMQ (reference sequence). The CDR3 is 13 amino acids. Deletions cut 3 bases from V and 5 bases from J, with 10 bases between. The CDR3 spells CASSLRPGTEAFF. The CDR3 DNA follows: TGTGCCAGCAGCTTGAGACCGGGGACTGAAGCTTTCTTT.

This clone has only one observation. The CDR3, as DNA: TGTGCCAGCAGCCAAGCCGCTGAAGCTTTCTTT. Its translation: CASSQAAEAFF. V usage is TRBV3-1 (or the pseudogene TRBV3-2) and J usage is TRBJ1-1; D call uncertain. Trimming cost V 1 base and J 6 bases, with 3 bases left between them. This CDR3 spans 11 amino acids. Germline V gene lookup returns CDR1 LGHDT and CDR2 YNNKEL (reference sequence).

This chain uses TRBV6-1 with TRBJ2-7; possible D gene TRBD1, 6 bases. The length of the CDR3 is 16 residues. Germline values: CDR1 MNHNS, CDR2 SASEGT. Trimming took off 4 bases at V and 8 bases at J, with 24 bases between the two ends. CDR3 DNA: TGTGCCAGCAGTGGCTCCCCAGGGGCTCCACTCGCGAAGCAGTACTTC. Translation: CASSGSPGAPLAKQYF.

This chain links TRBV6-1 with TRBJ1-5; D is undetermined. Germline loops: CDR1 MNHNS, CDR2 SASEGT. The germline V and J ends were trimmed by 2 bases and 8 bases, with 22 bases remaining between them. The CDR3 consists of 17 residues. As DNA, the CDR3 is TGTGCCAGCAGTGAATTTGCATCTGGGCAGTTGGGGAAGCCCCAGCATTTT. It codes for CASSEFASGQLGKPQHF.

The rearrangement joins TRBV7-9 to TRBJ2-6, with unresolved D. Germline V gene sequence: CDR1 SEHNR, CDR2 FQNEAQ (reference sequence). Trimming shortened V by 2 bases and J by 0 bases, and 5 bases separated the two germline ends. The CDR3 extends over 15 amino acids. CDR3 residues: CASSLKVSGANVLTF. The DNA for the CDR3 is TGTGCCAGCAGCTTAAAGGTCTCTGGGGCCAACGTCCTGACTTTC.

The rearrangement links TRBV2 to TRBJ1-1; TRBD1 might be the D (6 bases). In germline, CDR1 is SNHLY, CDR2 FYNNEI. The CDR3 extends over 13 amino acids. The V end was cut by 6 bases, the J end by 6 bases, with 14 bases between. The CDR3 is CASRRNRAPEAFF. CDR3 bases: TGTGCCAGCAGGCGGAACAGGGCCCCTGAAGCTTTCTTT.

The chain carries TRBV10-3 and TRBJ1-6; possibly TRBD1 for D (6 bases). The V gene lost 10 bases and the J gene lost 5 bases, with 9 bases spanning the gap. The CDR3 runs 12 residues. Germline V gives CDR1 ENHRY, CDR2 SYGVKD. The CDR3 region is CATRTDNSPLHF. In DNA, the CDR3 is TGTGCCACTCGGACAGATAATTCACCCCTCCACTTT.

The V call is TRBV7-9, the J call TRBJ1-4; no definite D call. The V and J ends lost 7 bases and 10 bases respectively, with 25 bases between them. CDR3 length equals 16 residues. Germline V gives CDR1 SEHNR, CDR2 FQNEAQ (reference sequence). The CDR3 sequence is CASTPDQTNKRGKLFF. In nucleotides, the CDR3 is TGTGCCAGCACCCCCGATCAGACAAACAAGAGAGGAAAACTGTTTTTT. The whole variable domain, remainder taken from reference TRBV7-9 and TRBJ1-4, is DTGVSQNPRHKITKRGQNVTFRCDPISEHNRLYWYRQTLGQGPEFLTYFQNEAQLEKSRLLSDRFSAERPKGSFSTLEIQRTEQGDSAMYLCASTPDQTNKRGKLFFGSGTQLSVL.

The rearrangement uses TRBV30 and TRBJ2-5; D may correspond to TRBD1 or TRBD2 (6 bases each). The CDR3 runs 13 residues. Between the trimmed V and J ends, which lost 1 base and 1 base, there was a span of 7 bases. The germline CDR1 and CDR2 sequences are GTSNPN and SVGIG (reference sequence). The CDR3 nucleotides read TGTGCCTGGAGTGCGGGGGCCCAAGAGACCCAGTACTTC. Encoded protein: CAWSAGAQETQYF.

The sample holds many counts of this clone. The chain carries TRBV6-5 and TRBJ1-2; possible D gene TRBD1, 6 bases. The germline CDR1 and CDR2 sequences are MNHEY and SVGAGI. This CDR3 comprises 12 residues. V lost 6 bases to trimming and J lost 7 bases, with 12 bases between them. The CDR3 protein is CASSPGGPGYTF. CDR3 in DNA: TGTGCCAGCAGCCCGGGGGGGCCTGGCTACACCTTC.

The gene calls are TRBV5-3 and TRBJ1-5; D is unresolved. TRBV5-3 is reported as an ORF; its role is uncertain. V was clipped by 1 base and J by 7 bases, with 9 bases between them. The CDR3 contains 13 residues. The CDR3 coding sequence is TGTGCCAGAAGCTTGCAGGAAAGCCAGCCCCAGCATTTT. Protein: CARSLQESQPQHF.

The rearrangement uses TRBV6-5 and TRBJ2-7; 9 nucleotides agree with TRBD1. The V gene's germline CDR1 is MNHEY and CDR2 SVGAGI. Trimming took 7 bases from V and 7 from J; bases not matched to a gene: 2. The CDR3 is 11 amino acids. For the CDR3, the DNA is TGTGCCAGCACGGACAGGGGAGAGCAGTACTTC. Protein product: CASTDRGEQYF.

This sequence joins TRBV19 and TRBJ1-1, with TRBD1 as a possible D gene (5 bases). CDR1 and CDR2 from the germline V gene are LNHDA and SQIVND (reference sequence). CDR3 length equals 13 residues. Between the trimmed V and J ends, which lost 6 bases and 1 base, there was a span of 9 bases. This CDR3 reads CASRIGGNTEAFF. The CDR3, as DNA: TGTGCCAGTAGGATCGGGGGGAACACTGAAGCTTTCTTT.

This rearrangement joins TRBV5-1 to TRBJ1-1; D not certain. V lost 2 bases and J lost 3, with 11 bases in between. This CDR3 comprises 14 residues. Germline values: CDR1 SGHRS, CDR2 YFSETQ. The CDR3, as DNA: TGCGCCAGCAGCTTATCCGCGCGGGACACTGAAGCTTTCTTT. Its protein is CASSLSARDTEAFF.

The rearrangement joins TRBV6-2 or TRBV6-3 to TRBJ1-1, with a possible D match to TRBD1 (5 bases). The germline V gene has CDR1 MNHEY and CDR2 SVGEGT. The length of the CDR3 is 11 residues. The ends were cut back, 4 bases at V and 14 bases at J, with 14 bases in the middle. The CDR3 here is CASSSQGPSFF. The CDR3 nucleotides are TGTGCCAGCAGTTCCCAGGGCCCATCATTCTTT.

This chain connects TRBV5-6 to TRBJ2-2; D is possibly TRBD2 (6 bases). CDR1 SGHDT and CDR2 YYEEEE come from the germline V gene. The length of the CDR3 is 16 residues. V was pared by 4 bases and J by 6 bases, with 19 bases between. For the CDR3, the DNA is TGTGCCAGCAGCGAAGAGGCCGGGAGCTTGGCCGGGGAGCTGTTTTTT. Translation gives CASSEEAGSLAGELFF. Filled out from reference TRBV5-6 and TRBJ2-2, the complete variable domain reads DAGVTQSPTHLIKTRGQQVTLRCSPKSGHDTVSWYQQALGQGPQFIFQYYEEEERQRGNFPDRFSGHQFPNYSSELNVNALLLGDSALYLCASSEEAGSLAGELFFGEGSRLTVL.

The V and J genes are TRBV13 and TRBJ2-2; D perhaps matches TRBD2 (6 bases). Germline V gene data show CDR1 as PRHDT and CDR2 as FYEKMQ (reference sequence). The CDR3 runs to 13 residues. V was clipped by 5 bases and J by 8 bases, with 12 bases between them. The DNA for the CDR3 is TGTGCCAGCAGCAAAAGCGGGTTAGGGGAGCTGTTTTTT. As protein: CASSKSGLGELFF.

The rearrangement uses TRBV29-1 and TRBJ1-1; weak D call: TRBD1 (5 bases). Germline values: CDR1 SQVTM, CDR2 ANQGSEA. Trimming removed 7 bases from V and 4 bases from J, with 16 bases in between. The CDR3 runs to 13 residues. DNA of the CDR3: TGCAGCGGAAATGAAGGCGGGGGCACTGAAGCTTTCTTT. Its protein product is CSGNEGGGTEAFF.

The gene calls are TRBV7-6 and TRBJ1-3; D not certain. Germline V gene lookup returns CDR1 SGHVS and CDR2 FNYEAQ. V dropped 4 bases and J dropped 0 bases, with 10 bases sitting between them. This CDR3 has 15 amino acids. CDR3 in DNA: TGTGCCAGCAGCTCCCGACACTACTCTGGAAACACCATATATTTT. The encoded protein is CASSSRHYSGNTIYF.

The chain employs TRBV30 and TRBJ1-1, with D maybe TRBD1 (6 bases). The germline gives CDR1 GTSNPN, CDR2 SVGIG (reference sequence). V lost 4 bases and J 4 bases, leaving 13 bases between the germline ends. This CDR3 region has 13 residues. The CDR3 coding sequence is TGTGCCTGGACGGCAGGGGAGACCACTGAAGCTTTCTTT. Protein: CAWTAGETTEAFF.

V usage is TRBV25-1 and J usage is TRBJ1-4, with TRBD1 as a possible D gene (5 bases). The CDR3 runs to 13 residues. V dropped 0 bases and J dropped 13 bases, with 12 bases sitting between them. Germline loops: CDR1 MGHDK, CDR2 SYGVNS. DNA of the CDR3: TGTGCCAGCAGTGAATATAGGCAGGGAGCACTGTTTTTT. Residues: CASSEYRQGALFF.

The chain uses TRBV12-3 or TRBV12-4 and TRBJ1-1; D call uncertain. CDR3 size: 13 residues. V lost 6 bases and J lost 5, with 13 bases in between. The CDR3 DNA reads TGTGCCAGCAGGGACCCCAAGTGGACTGAAGCTTTCTTT. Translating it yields CASRDPKWTEAFF.

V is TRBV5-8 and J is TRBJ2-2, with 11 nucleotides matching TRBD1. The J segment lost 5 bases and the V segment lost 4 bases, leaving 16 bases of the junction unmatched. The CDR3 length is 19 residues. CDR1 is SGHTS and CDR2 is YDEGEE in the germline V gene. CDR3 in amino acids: CASSGGQGGTSRRTGELFF. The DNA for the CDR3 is TGTGCCAGCAGCGGGGGACAGGGGGGGACTAGCAGGAGGACCGGGGAGCTGTTTTTT.

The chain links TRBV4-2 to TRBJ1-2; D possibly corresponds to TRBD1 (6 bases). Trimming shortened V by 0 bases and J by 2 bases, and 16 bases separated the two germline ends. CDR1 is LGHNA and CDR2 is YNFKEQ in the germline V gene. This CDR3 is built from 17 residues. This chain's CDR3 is CASSQERQGRHNYGYTF. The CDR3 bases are TGTGCCAGCAGCCAAGAGCGGCAGGGGCGACACAACTATGGCTACACCTTC.

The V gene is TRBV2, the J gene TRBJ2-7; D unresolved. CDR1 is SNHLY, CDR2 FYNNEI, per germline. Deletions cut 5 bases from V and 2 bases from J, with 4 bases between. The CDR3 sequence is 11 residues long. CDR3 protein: CASSPTYEQYF. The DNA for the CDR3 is TGTGCCAGCAGTCCCACCTACGAGCAGTACTTC.

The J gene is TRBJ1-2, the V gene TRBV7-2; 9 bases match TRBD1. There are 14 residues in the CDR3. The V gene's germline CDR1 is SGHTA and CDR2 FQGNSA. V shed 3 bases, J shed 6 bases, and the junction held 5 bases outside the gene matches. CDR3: CASSFNRGQDGYTF. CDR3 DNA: TGTGCCAGCAGCTTCAACAGGGGGCAGGATGGCTACACCTTC. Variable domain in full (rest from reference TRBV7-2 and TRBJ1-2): GAGVSQSPSNKVTEKGKDVELRCDPISGHTALYWYRQSLGQGLEFLIYFQGNSAPDKSGLPSDRFSAERTGGSVSTLTIQRTQQEDSAVYLCASSFNRGQDGYTFGSGTRLTVV.

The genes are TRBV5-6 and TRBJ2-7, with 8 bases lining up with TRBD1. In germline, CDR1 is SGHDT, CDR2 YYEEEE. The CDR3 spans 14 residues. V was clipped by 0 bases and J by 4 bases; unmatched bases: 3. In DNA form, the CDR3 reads TGTGCCAGCAGCTTGGGGACAGGGAGGTACGAGCAGTACTTC. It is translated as CASSLGTGRYEQYF.

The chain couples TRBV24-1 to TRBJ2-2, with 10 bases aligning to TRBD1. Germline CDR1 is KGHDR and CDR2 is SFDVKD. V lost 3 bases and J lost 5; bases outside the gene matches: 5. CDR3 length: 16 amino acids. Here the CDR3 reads CATSDPRQGATGELFF. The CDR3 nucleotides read TGTGCCACCAGTGATCCAAGACAGGGGGCAACCGGGGAGCTGTTTTTT.

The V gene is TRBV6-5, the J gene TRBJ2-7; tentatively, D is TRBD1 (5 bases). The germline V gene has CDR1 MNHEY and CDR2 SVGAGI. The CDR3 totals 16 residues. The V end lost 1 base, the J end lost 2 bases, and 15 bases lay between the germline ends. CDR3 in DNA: TGTGCCAGCAGTTACTGGTCCGGGCAGGGCACCTACGAGCAGTACTTC. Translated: CASSYWSGQGTYEQYF.

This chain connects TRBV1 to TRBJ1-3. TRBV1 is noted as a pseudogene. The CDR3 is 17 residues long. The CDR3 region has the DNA TGCACCAGCAGCCAAAATAAAACGGGTGACTCTGGAAACACCATATATTTT. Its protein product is CTSSQNKTGDSGNTIYF.

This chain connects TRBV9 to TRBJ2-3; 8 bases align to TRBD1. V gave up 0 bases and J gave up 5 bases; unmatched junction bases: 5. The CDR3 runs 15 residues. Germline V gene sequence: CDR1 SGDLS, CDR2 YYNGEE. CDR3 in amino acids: CASSVDQGAGDTQYF. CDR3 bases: TGTGCCAGCAGCGTAGATCAGGGGGCGGGAGATACGCAGTATTTT. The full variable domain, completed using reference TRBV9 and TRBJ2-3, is DSGVTQTPKHLITATGQRVTLRCSPRSGDLSVYWYQQSLDQGLQFLIQYYNGEERAKGNILERFSAQQFPDLHSELNLSSLELGDSALYFCASSVDQGAGDTQYFGPGTRLTVL.

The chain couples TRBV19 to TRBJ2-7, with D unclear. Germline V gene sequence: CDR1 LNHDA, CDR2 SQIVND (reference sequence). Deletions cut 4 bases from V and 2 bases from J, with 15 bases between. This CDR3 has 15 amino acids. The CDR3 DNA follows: TGTGCCAGTAGTACCCGGATCGTTGGGCCCTACGAGCAGTACTTC. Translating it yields CASSTRIVGPYEQYF.